This T cell receptor beta chain originates from a study of shared clonotypes between healthy human individuals. From CD4+ cells came CD45RA+ naive and CD45RA-negative memory subsets. This clone has a single count. Its target is not known. The CDR3 extends over 18 amino acids. Germline V gene lookup returns CDR1 GTSNPN and CDR2 SVGIG (reference sequence). The ends lost 0 bases at V and 0 bases at J; junction bases unmatched: 10. The method was immunoSEQ multiplex PCR; TCRdb's version includes in-frame clones alone and lacks a portion of them. The sample lists a few million clones, 93% occurring once. Study-wide findings and caveats: With few donors, the genetic and exposure-history diversity represented was limited.

The receptor was derived from a young man in good health. Some clones in this sample may be carry-over from other donors' samples. Sample: naive CD4+ T cells from PBMCs. Sample subset: CD45RA+ positively selected. The V gene is TRBV30, the J gene TRBJ1-4; 7 nucleotides agree with TRBD1. The CDR3 spells CAWSVQGQLHATNEKLFF. The CDR3 DNA sequence: TGTGCCTGGAGTGTACAGGGACAGTTACATGCAACTAATGAAAAACTGTTTTTT. Based on the CDR3 plus reference TRBV30 and TRBJ1-4, the full variable domain is SQTIHQWPATLVQPVGSPLSLECTVEGTSNPNLYWYRQAAGRGLQLLFYSVGIGQISSEVPQNLSASRPQDRQFILSSKKLLLSDSGFYLCAWSVQGQLHATNEKLFFGSGTQLSVL.